The 23 T cell receptor beta chains below were found in one sample sequenced in a study of T cells in Graves' hyperthyroidism and ophthalmopathy. RNA transcripts gave rise to amplified TCR beta CDR3 regions. A set of HTBI primers served as the primers for a first-round RT-PCR of the TCR CDR3. TCRdb itself ran the multiplex PCR reads through MiXCR, one entry per CDR3 protein. The data show around 190,000 distinct CDR3 sequences, with around 17% seen just once and about 50% held by the top ten. Sequenced input: blood. The receptors were sampled from a woman between 50 and 59 years old with Graves' hyperthyroidism.

Only a few counts were recorded for this clonotype. The rearrangement joins TRBV19 to TRBJ1-5; maybe TRBD1 (5 bases). Germline CDR1 LNHDA, CDR2 SQIVND (reference sequence). This CDR3 contains 16 residues. Trimming cost V 5 bases and J 0 bases, with 14 bases left between them. This CDR3 reads CASSGGTAYSNQPQHF. CDR3 coding DNA: TGTGCCAGTAGTGGCGGGACCGCTTATAGCAATCAGCCCCAGCATTTT.

This clonotype was seen only a few times. V is TRBV7-6 and J is TRBJ1-5, with no clear D. The length of the CDR3 is 15 residues. Germline loops: CDR1 SGHVS, CDR2 FNYEAQ. The V and J ends lost 2 bases and 7 bases respectively, with 15 bases between them. CDR3 region: CASSLSGEGRQPQHF. DNA of the CDR3: TGTGCCAGCAGCTTAAGTGGGGAGGGTAGACAGCCCCAGCATTTT.

There are many counts of this clonotype. The chain joins TRBV15 to TRBJ1-5, with 7 nucleotides matching TRBD1. Germline CDR1 and CDR2: LNHNV and YYDKDF (reference sequence). V gave up 1 base and J gave up 0 bases; unmatched junction bases: 3. This CDR3 has 16 residues. The CDR3 nucleotides are TGTGCCACCAGCAGAGTGACAGGGCTTAGCAATCAGCCCCAGCATTTT. This sequence encodes CATSRVTGLSNQPQHF.

The rearrangement links TRBV19 to TRBJ2-2, with D possibly being TRBD1 (5 bases). The length of the CDR3 is 15 residues. V lost 8 bases to trimming and J lost 0 bases, with 13 bases between them. Germline assignment: CDR1 LNHDA and CDR2 SQIVND (reference sequence). The DNA of the CDR3 is TGTGCCAGTCAACGACAGCAAACGAACACCGGGGAGCTGTTTTTT. It yields the protein CASQRQQTNTGELFF. The full variable domain, with the rest looked up from reference TRBV19 and TRBJ2-2, is DGGITQSPKYLFRKEGQNVTLSCEQNLNHDAMYWYRQDPGQGLRLIYYSQIVNDFQKGDIAEGYSVSREKKESFPLTVTSAQKNPTAFYLCASQRQQTNTGELFFGEGSRLTVL.

V usage is TRBV10-1 and J usage is TRBJ2-5; weak D call: TRBD2 (6 bases). V lost 4 bases, J lost 3 bases, and 6 bases lay in between. Per the germline V gene, CDR1 is WNHNN and CDR2 is SYGVQD (reference sequence). This CDR3 has 12 amino acids. The CDR3, as DNA: TGCGCCAGCAGTGCGGGAGAAGAGACCCAGTACTTC. Protein product: CASSAGEETQYF.

As DNA, the CDR3 is TGTGCCAGCAGCCAAGTCGAGAGCCTCGTGAAGTTCTTC. Encoded protein: CASSQVESLVKFF. The chain combines TRBV3-1 with TRBJ2-1; D is unclear. Germline CDR1 is LGHDT and CDR2 is YNNKEL (reference sequence). The CDR3 runs to 13 residues. V was shortened by 1 base and J by 14 bases, with 15 bases between the two germline ends.

This clonotype was detected ten times or more. This rearrangement joins TRBV28 to TRBJ1-1, with 8 bases fitting TRBD1. The germline V gene encodes CDR1 MDHEN and CDR2 SYDVKM. Trimming removed 3 bases from V and 4 bases from J; junction bases left unmatched: 10. This CDR3 region has 16 residues. The DNA of the CDR3 is TGTGCCAGCAGTTTCCCGACGAGCACAGGGGGCACTGAAGCTTTCTTT. This codes for CASSFPTSTGGTEAFF.

The chain is built from TRBV29-1 and TRBJ1-4; D not resolved. Germline V gene sequence: CDR1 SQVTM, CDR2 ANQGSEA. Trimming pared 4 bases from V and 8 bases from J, leaving 8 bases between. CDR3 length equals 11 residues. CDR3 protein: CSVGRDEKLFF. The CDR3 DNA sequence: TGCAGCGTTGGCAGAGACGAAAAACTGTTTTTT.

The chain carries TRBV14 and TRBJ1-2, with unresolved D. Germline V gene lookup returns CDR1 SGHDN and CDR2 FVKESK. V lost 6 bases and J lost 2, with 13 bases in between. The CDR3 length is 14 residues. CDR3 sequence: CASSRNAGNYGYTF. The CDR3 DNA reads TGTGCCAGCAGTCGAAATGCTGGGAACTATGGCTACACCTTC.

The sample holds a few counts of this clonotype. The J gene is TRBJ1-6, the V gene TRBV7-9; maybe TRBD1 (5 bases). Per the germline V gene, CDR1 is SEHNR and CDR2 is FQNEAQ (reference sequence). V lost 5 bases, J lost 0 bases, and 14 bases lay in between. The CDR3 has 17 residues. The CDR3 DNA sequence: TGTGCCAGCAGCGTAACAGGTCCAAGCTCCTATAATTCACCCCTCCACTTT. The encoded protein is CASSVTGPSSYNSPLHF.

This clonotype was seen repeatedly, ten times or more. This rearrangement joins TRBV5-6 to TRBJ2-4; TRBD1 might be the D (8 bases). V was cut by 2 bases and J by 3 bases, with 12 bases left in between. The CDR3 is 15 amino acids. Germline V gene sequence: CDR1 SGHDT, CDR2 YYEEEE. The CDR3, as DNA: TGTGCCAGCAGCTTCTACAGGGGGGGCAAAAACATTCAGTACTTC. It yields the protein CASSFYRGGKNIQYF. Combining the CDR3 with reference TRBV5-6 and TRBJ2-4 gives the whole variable domain DAGVTQSPTHLIKTRGQQVTLRCSPKSGHDTVSWYQQALGQGPQFIFQYYEEEERQRGNFPDRFSGHQFPNYSSELNVNALLLGDSALYLCASSFYRGGKNIQYFGAGTRLSVL.

This clonotype was counted at least ten times. The chain joins TRBV24-1 to TRBJ1-5, with D uncertain. This CDR3 has 15 residues. Trimming left V 6 bases short and J 0 bases short, with 11 bases between. Germline V gene sequence: CDR1 KGHDR, CDR2 SFDVKD. The CDR3 spells CATSTGDLSNQPQHF. The CDR3 coding sequence is TGTGCCACCAGTACGGGCGATCTTAGCAATCAGCCCCAGCATTTT.

This clonotype was counted at least ten times. This sequence joins TRBV4-1 and TRBJ2-7, with 9 nucleotides matching TRBD1. The CDR3 contains 13 residues. CDR1 is MGHRA, CDR2 YSYEKL, per germline. V lost 6 bases, J lost 3 bases, and 3 bases stayed unmatched. CDR3 coding DNA: TGCGCCAGCAGGGGGACAGGGAGCTACGAGCAGTACTTC. Its translation: CASRGTGSYEQYF.

This clonotype was found many times. This chain links TRBV15 with TRBJ2-7; TRBD1 matches at 12 bases. After removal of 5 bases from V and 6 bases from J, the junction contained 14 bases not matched to a gene. Germline V gene sequence: CDR1 LNHNV, CDR2 YYDKDF (reference sequence). There are 17 residues in the CDR3. The CDR3 protein is CATSHGRPGQGASEQYF. The CDR3, as DNA: TGTGCCACCAGCCACGGTCGGCCGGGACAGGGGGCAAGCGAGCAGTACTTC.

This CDR3 is CASFRRADTEAFF. CDR3 DNA: TGTGCCAGTTTTAGAAGGGCGGACACTGAAGCTTTCTTT. This chain uses TRBV19 with TRBJ1-1; unclear D gene. Per the germline V gene, CDR1 is LNHDA and CDR2 is SQIVND (reference sequence). Deletions cut 8 bases from V and 3 bases from J, with 13 bases between. The CDR3 totals 13 residues.

There are many counts of this clonotype. V and J are TRBV3-1 and TRBJ1-2, with a possible D match to TRBD1 (6 bases). Looked up from germline, CDR1 is LGHDT and CDR2 is YNNKEL (reference sequence). This CDR3 spans 14 amino acids. V lost 4 bases, J lost 8 bases, and 17 bases lay in between. The CDR3 loop is CASSRGANEGGYTF. CDR3 nucleotide sequence: TGTGCCAGCAGCCGGGGGGCCAACGAGGGAGGCTACACCTTC.

This clonotype was counted at least ten times. The chain couples TRBV28 to TRBJ1-5; 10 nucleotides line up with TRBD1. This CDR3 is built from 14 residues. Losses at the gene ends were 6 bases for V and 2 bases for J; bases not matched to a gene: 1. Germline V CDR1 and CDR2: MDHEN, SYDVKM. Here the CDR3 reads CASRTGGGNQPQHF. The CDR3 nucleotides are TGTGCCAGCAGGACAGGGGGCGGCAATCAGCCCCAGCATTTT. Filled out from reference TRBV28 and TRBJ1-5, the complete variable domain reads DVKVTQSSRYLVKRTGEKVFLECVQDMDHENMFWYRQDPGLGLRLIYFSYDVKMKEKGDIPEGYSVSREKKERFSLILESASTNQTSMYLCASRTGGGNQPQHFGDGTRLSIL.

The table lists this clonotype with many counts. V and J are TRBV28 and TRBJ1-2; D ambiguous. Germline lookup yields CDR1 MDHEN and CDR2 SYDVKM. The CDR3 has 11 residues. V shed 3 bases and J shed 8 bases, with 7 bases lying between them. CDR3 region: CASSFWSGYTF. The CDR3 region has the DNA TGTGCCAGCAGTTTTTGGTCCGGCTACACCTTC.

This clonotype has a handful of counts. The chain uses TRBV24-1 and TRBJ2-1; 7 positions agree with TRBD2. Germline CDR1 reads KGHDR; CDR2 reads SFDVKD. J lost 8 bases, V lost 4 bases, and 10 bases had no gene match. CDR3 size: 15 residues. The CDR3 DNA sequence: TGTGCCACCAGTGACCCCCGGACTAGTCTCCATGAGCAGTTCTTC. Translation: CATSDPRTSLHEQFF.

As to this clonotype: Given a much more abundant clone one base away, this may be a read error. V gene TRBV27 combines with J gene TRBJ2-4; D gene ambiguous. Germline-derived CDR1 and CDR2 are MNHEY and SMNVEV (reference sequence). Trimming cost V 1 base and J 0 bases, with 10 bases left between them. This CDR3 spans 16 amino acids. CDR3 bases: TGTGCCAGCAGTTTATGGGCAAGGGAAGCCAAAAACATTCAGTACTTC. This translates into CASSLWAREAKNIQYF.

This clonotype showed up just a few times. The chain recombines TRBV11-3 with TRBJ1-2; D might be TRBD1 (6 bases). V was shortened by 2 bases and J by 8 bases, with 18 bases between the two germline ends. The CDR3 covers 15 residues. Looked up from germline, CDR1 is SGHNT and CDR2 is YENEEA. The CDR3 coding sequence is TGTGCCAGCAGCTTATCCGGGACACCGGGGTCCGGCTACACCTTC. Protein product: CASSLSGTPGSGYTF. Based on the CDR3 plus reference TRBV11-3 and TRBJ1-2, the full variable domain is EAGVVQSPRYKIIEKKQPVAFWCNPISGHNTLYWYLQNLGQGPELLIRYENEEAVDDSQLPKDRFSAERLKGVDSTLKIQPAELGDSAVYLCASSLSGTPGSGYTFGSGTRLTVV.

This clonotype has ten or more counts. The V and J genes are TRBV20-1 and TRBJ2-1, with D possibly being TRBD2 (7 bases). Germline CDR1 and CDR2: DFQATT and SNEGSKA (reference sequence). The ends were cut back, 0 bases at V and 9 bases at J, with 15 bases in the middle. The CDR3 extends over 14 amino acids. The CDR3 here is CSARDQGTTGEQFF. The CDR3 DNA reads TGCAGTGCTAGAGATCAGGGGACTACTGGTGAGCAGTTCTTC.

Only one count was recorded for this clonotype. The chain combines TRBV11-2 with TRBJ2-1; D remains unclear. The CDR3 totals 16 residues. Germline assignment: CDR1 SGHAT and CDR2 FQNNGV. Trimming took off 3 bases at V and 0 bases at J, with 12 bases between the two ends. The CDR3 DNA reads as TGTGCCAGCAGCTTGGGCAGCGAGAGCTCCTACAATGAGCAGTTCTTC. This codes for CASSLGSESSYNEQFF.